This TCR beta chain was sequenced in a study of long-term antiretroviral therapy in people with HIV. Study results and limitations: Drawn between about 2004 and 2017, the blood was possibly obtained under older ART regimens. Missing from the dataset were any data on ART adherence, viral resistance or therapy changes.

The CDR3 covers 16 residues. The V gene's germline CDR1 is MNHEY and CDR2 SMNVEV (reference sequence). Deletions cut 0 bases from V and 3 bases from J, with 15 bases between. A word on this clone: Its antigen remains unknown.

Run at survey level, the immunoSEQ assay was version v3.0. Data came from immunoSEQ multiplex PCR; TCRdb stores just in-frame clones and leaves some out. The sample yields some 10,000 clones, roughly 80% seen once. In the United States, treatment was given to all participants with HIV. The V gene is TRBV27, the J gene TRBJ2-7; no definite D call. The receptor was derived from a man aged 30 to 45 with HIV. Specimen: unsorted PBMCs, collected at the start of antiretroviral therapy, before treatment. CDR3 sequence: CASSLSRSGWNYEQYF. The CDR3 coding sequence is TGTGCCAGCAGTTTATCGAGGTCAGGTTGGAACTACGAGCAGTACTTC.